Detailed here is one T cell receptor beta chain. This clonotype occurred many times. Its antigen has not been determined. Nothing much larger sits one base from this clone, and base qualities are not available. The record originates from a study of CD8 T cells in ankylosing spondylitis listed by TCRdb under 2017. Background on the whole study: To find TCR variants linked to disease, the study profiled T cell receptor beta repertoires in ankylosing spondylitis patients and healthy donors. Peripheral blood was sampled, and synovial fluid was also collected from ankylosing spondylitis patients. The full study cohort comprised 25 or so ankylosing spondylitis patients and about 110 healthy donors.

The CDR1 and CDR2 encoded by the germline V gene are KGHSH and LQKENI. From its cysteine to its phenylalanine, the CDR3 spans 15 amino acids. Just the 45-base CDR3 DNA is kept, in frame starting at base 1. V was cut back by 3 bases and J by 2 bases, leaving a gap of 11 bases between them. Reads for this sample came from an Illumina HiSeq 2500. TCR beta libraries were prepared by quantitative 5'-RACE with molecular barcodes. On the study's bioinformatics: A new computational method based on a probabilistic model of VDJ rearrangement was used to identify disease-linked TCR variants. TCRdb redid the processing of the public reads, applying fastp at Q25 and MiXCR, and retained in-frame beta chains. A single entry per CDR3 protein holds the most common genes and DNA from its merged rows. V and J calls and clone size were set by TCRdb, not the authors. The sample table holds 250,000 or so distinct CDR3 sequences, of which over 9.5% were seen once. Less than 3% of the sample rests with the top ten.

Study-level results and caveats: A CD8+ phenotype was shown by the disease-linked clones, which were found at relatively low frequencies in peripheral blood. Blood from ankylosing spondylitis patients appeared to be characterized by a TCR beta motif made up of under ten highly homologous amino acid variants. According to the report, matched synovial fluid samples from ankylosing spondylitis patients were significantly enriched for the disease-linked clones. Some motif variants were previously reported in synovial fluid and blood of reactive arthritis patients, suggesting common disease-initiation mechanisms.

The sequencing input was blood, either unsorted or a sorted T cell fraction (not recorded which). This chain joins TRBV18 to TRBJ1-3; the D region possibly corresponds to TRBD1 (5 bases align). The receptor comes from a male donor with ankylosing spondylitis or in good health (not recorded which). The nucleotides are TGTGCCAGCTCACCGCAGGGAAGGGCTGGAAACACCATATATTTT. Its translation reads: CASSPQGRAGNTIYF.